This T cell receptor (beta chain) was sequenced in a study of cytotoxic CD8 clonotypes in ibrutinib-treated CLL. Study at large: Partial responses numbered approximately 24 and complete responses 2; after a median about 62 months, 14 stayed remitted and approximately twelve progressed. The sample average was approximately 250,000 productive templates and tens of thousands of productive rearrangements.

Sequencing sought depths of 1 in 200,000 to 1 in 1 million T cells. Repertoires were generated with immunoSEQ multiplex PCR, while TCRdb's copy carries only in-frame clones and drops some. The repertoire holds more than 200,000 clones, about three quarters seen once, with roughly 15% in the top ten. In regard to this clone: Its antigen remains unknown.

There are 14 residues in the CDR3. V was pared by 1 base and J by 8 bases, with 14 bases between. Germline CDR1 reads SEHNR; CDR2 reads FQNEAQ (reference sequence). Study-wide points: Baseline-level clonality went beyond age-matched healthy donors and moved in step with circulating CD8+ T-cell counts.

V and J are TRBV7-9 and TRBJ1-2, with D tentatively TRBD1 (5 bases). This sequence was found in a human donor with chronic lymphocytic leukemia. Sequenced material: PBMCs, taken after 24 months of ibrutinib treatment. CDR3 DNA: TGTGCCAGCAGCTTAGATTACTGGGGCCACGGCTACACCTTC. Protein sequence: CASSLDYWGHGYTF.